This T cell receptor (beta chain) is drawn from a study of beta chain features in type 1 diabetes. Study-level findings and limits: Patients with Type 1 diabetes showed moderately but significantly shorter TCRB CDR3s in all four CD4+ subsets. Reduced insertions and increased deletions marked VDJ junctions in type 1 diabetes patients. The naive, central memory and Treg TCRB repertoires of patients appeared to be more similar to one another than those of healthy donors.

By way of CD45RO/CCR7/CD25/CD127/CD95/CD27, the CD4+ regulatory, stem cell-like memory, central memory and naive cells were sorted. Comment on this clone: What it binds is not known.

TCRB transcripts that were expressed got sequenced, as all of the isolated RNA had been reverse transcribed. Profiled with immunoSEQ multiplex PCR; TCRdb holds only in-frame clones, not every one. The table records some 200,000 clones, 16% of them present only once. V lost 0 bases, J lost 8 bases, and 5 bases stayed unmatched. CDR1 and CDR2 (germline): SGDLS, YYNGEE. The CDR3 totals 14 residues. Sequencing was carried out using naive CD4+ T cells from blood. This TCR came from a man under 40 with type 1 diabetes. The chain joins TRBV9 to TRBJ2-1; 7 nucleotides match TRBD1. The CDR3 coding sequence is TGTGCCAGCAGCGTAGCGACAGGGTACGATGAGCAGTTCTTC. Its protein is CASSVATGYDEQFF.